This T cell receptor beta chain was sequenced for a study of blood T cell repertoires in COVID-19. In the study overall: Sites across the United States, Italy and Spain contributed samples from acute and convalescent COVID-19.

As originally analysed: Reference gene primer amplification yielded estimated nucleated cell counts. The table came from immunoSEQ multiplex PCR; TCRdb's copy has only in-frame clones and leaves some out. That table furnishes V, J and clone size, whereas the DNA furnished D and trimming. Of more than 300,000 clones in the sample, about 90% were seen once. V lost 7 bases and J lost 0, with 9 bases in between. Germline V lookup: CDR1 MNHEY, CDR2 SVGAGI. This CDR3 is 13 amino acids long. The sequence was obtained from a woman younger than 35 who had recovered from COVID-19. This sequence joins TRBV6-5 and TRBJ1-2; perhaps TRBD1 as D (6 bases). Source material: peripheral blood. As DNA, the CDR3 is TGTGCCAGCACGGACAGCGCTAACTATGGCTACACCTTC. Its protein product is CASTDSANYGYTF.